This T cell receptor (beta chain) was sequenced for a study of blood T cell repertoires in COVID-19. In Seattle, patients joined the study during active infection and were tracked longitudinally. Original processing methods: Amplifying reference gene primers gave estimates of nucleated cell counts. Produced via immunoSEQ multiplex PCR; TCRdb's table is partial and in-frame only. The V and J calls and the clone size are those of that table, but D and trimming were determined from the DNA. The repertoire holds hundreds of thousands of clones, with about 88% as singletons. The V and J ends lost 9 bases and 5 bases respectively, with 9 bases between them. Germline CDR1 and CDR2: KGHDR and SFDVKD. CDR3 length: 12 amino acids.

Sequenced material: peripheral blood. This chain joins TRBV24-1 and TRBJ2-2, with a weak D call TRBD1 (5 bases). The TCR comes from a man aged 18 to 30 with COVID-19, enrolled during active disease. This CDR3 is CATGAPTGELFF. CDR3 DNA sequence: TGTGCCACCGGGGCTCCAACCGGGGAGCTGTTTTTT.